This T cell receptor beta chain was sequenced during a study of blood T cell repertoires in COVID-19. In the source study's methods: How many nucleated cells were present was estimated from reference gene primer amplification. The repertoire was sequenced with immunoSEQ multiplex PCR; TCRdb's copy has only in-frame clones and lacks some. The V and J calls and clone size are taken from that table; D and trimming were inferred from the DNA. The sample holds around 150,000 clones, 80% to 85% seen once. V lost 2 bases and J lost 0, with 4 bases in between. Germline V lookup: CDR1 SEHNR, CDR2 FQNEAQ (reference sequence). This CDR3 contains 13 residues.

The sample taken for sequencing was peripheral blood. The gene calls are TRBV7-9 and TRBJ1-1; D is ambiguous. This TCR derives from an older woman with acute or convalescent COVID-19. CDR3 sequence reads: CASSLYLNTEAFF. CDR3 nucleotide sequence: TGTGCCAGCAGCTTATACTTGAACACTGAAGCTTTCTTT.